Each of the 4 T cell receptor beta chains below was sequenced from the same sample in a study of technical replicates of blood from four donors. Data came from immunoSEQ multiplex PCR; TCRdb stores just in-frame clones and leaves some out. The sample has over 70,000 clones; around 96% are singletons. Source material: T cells isolated from PBMCs. These TCRs come from a human donor in good health.

This chain connects TRBV15 to TRBJ2-5; maybe TRBD1 (5 bases). Germline-derived CDR1 and CDR2 are LNHNV and YYDKDF (reference sequence). V was trimmed by 6 bases and J by 1 base, leaving 12 bases between them. The CDR3 is made up of 14 amino acids. The CDR3 sequence: CATRDTWFQETQYF. CDR3 nucleotide sequence: TGTGCCACCAGGGACACTTGGTTCCAAGAGACCCAGTACTTC.

The gene calls are TRBV16 and TRBJ1-1; D might be TRBD1 (5 bases). The CDR3 is 16 amino acids. The germline gives CDR1 KGHSY, CDR2 FQNENV. V shed 1 base and J shed 1 base, with 13 bases lying between them. The DNA for the CDR3 is TGTGCCAGCAGCCAATTCCCCTTTGGACAGAACACTGAAGCTTTCTTT. Encoded protein: CASSQFPFGQNTEAFF.

The V and J genes are TRBV7-2 and TRBJ2-7; 10 nucleotides align to TRBD2. Germline trimming cut 4 bases from V and 2 bases from J; bases unmatched to any gene: 11. CDR1 SGHTA and CDR2 FQGNSA come from the germline V gene. The CDR3 extends over 17 amino acids. This CDR3 reads CASSSTIAGGPPYEQYF. CDR3 coding DNA: TGTGCCAGCAGCTCAACAATAGCGGGAGGTCCCCCCTACGAGCAGTACTTC.

This clone occurred once. J is TRBJ2-2 and V is TRBV19, with a weak D call TRBD2 (6 bases). V lost 3 bases and J 3 bases, leaving 14 bases between the germline ends. This CDR3 spans 16 amino acids. Germline V CDR1 and CDR2: LNHDA, SQIVND (reference sequence). CDR3 loop: CASSIGERRDTGELFF. The CDR3 DNA is TGTGCCAGTAGTATCGGTGAACGGAGGGACACCGGGGAGCTGTTTTTT.